This T cell receptor (beta chain) stems from a study of blood T cells in healthy people across ages. Isolated PBMCs totaled at least 6.5 million in each sample. With a J-beta primer mix and a sample-barcoded 5' primer, a second PCR ran 7 to 11 cycles. Each CDR3 protein is one row after TCRdb ran MiXCR on the 5' RACE reads. In the table there are about 570,000 distinct CDR3 sequences, 27% of which are singletons. The CDR3 consists of 14 residues. Germline CDR1 and CDR2: SGHVS and FQNEAQ. The ends were cut back, 5 bases at V and 0 bases at J, with 11 bases in the middle. The TCR sequence derives from a woman aged 65 to 85 in good health. The chain uses TRBV7-8 and TRBJ2-7, with no clear D. The sequenced sample consisted of blood. CDR3 protein: CASSTDENSYEQYF. The CDR3, as DNA: TGTGCCAGCAGCACAGACGAGAACTCCTACGAGCAGTACTTC.